This TCR beta chain was identified during a study of blood T cell repertoires in COVID-19 (dated by TCRdb to 2020 to 2021). About the study as a whole: Collaborator samples came from the United States, Italy and Spain and covered acute and convalescent phases of COVID-19. The samples were drawn from the first 160 participants of the ongoing ImmuneRACE study and from over a thousand subjects provided by 6 global collaborators. The repertoires were released in a freely available public database meant as a resource for research on the immune response to SARS-CoV-2. Subjects who had been exposed to COVID-19, were actively infected with it, or had recovered from it provided the deeply sampled blood TCRbeta repertoires that made up the dataset. The material from the prospective study consisted of cDNA or gDNA derived from T cells, B-cell-depleted T cells, or PBMCs. HLA class I and class II types, where available, came from metadata supplied by the sample provider rather than from assay-based typing. The sample metadata nearly always contained a de-identified subject ID, COVID-19 status, age in years and sex. Study-wide conclusions, independent of this receptor: Clinical and demographic metadata were provided uncurated, with the amount varying by source and participant.

TCRbeta CDR3 regions were amplified from genomic DNA by means of the immunoSEQ Assay, a bias-controlled multiplex PCR. Per the source publication's procedure: Nucleated cell counts per sample were estimated from amplification of reference gene primers within the assay. To quantify the absolute abundance of each unique TCRbeta CDR3 rearrangement, sequence reads were collapsed and filtered. Productive Simpson clonality was computed per sample as the square root of Simpson's diversity index over productive rearrangements. Imported from immuneACCESS, the table was reduced by TCRdb to in-frame sequences with V and J called. These copies leave out some clones; in studies compared against another copy, an unresolved V gene accounts for under half, and the cause of the remainder is not known. D and trimming were read from the DNA, whereas the V and J calls and clone size are those reported in that table. The sample includes about 180,000 clones, with 75% to 90% observed a single time. The leading ten clones occupy 6.2% of the sample.

Including the terminal cysteine and phenylalanine, the CDR3 comprises 14 residues. Only the CDR3 portion is preserved as DNA: 42 bases, with reading frame beginning at the first base. Trimming takes 6 bases from V and 3 bases from J, and the germline ends sit 15 bases apart. The germline V gene yields SQVTM for CDR1 and ANQGSEA for CDR2. Enrolling through a virtual design, the prospective study's participants ranged in age from roughly 18 to 89 years and lived across around 25 United States geographic areas. Cohort assignment in the prospective study relied on participant-reported clinical history from a screening survey and a study questionnaire. Recovered participants in ImmuneRACE Cohort 3 were defined by two consecutive negative NP/OP PCR tests, clearance by a healthcare professional, or resolution of symptoms. Mobile phlebotomists in the prospective study collected whole blood, serum and a nasopharyngeal or oropharyngeal swab from every participant. Additional blood draws and questionnaires over an approximately 2-month period could optionally be provided by prospective study participants. Blood samples from the prospective study were shipped frozen or at room temperature prior to DNA extraction.

Details on this clone: Which antigen it targets is not known. No per-base quality is available; no much larger clone lies one base away.

The clonotype originates from a man aged 40-49 years who had recovered from COVID-19. Sequencing was performed on PBMCs or T cells enriched from blood (not recorded which). Here the chain combines TRBV29-1 and TRBJ1-5, with TRBD1 tentatively as D gene (6 bases match). The DNA reads as follows: TGCAGCGTCTTAGAAACAGGGCTCAATCAGCCCCAGCATTTT. The translation is CSVLETGLNQPQHF.